The sequence of this T cell receptor beta chain was determined in a study of T cell repertoires in ileal Crohn's disease. Study background: 35% were active smokers at surgery; median disease duration was around 7.9 years.

The CDR3 has 13 residues. V was trimmed by 0 bases and J by 3 bases, leaving 6 bases between them. CDR1 is SGHDT and CDR2 is YYEEEE in the germline V gene. Generated by immunoSEQ multiplex PCR, the TCRdb table keeps only in-frame clones and is missing some. This sample has 4,900 or so clones, with around 86% found just once. The chain links TRBV5-6 to TRBJ1-1; unclear D gene. This TCR came from an adult with Crohn's disease. The source material was ileal tissue. In nucleotides, the CDR3 is TGTGCCAGCAGCTTGGCCGGGGACACTGAAGCTTTCTTT. Translating gives CASSLAGDTEAFF.